This TCR beta chain derives from a study of PD-1 blockade in classical Hodgkin lymphoma. Findings and caveats of the study: Patients newly diagnosed and complete responders had comparable baseline diversity. Relapsed/refractory patients reportedly had lower baseline diversity than newly diagnosed patients.

On this clone: As yet, its antigen is unknown.

Assay: immunoSEQ multiplex PCR; the TCRdb copy retains only in-frame clones and omits some. The sample includes some 150,000 clones, about four fifths of them seen just once. Unmatched junction bases numbered 5, after V lost 5 bases and J lost 6 bases. The CDR3 length is 13 residues. The germline V gene has CDR1 SGHTA and CDR2 FQGNSA. Each of the patients experienced relapse following autologous stem cell transplantation, and their brentuximab vedotin exposure differed. This receptor was taken from a human donor with classical Hodgkin lymphoma. The rearrangement uses TRBV7-2 and TRBJ1-2; 8 nucleotides agree with TRBD1. The sequences come from peripheral blood mononuclear cells (PBMCs), collected before the second cycle of nivolumab. CDR3 loop: CASSRGQGHGYTF. Written as DNA, the CDR3 is TGTGCCAGCAGCCGTGGACAGGGCCATGGCTACACCTTC.